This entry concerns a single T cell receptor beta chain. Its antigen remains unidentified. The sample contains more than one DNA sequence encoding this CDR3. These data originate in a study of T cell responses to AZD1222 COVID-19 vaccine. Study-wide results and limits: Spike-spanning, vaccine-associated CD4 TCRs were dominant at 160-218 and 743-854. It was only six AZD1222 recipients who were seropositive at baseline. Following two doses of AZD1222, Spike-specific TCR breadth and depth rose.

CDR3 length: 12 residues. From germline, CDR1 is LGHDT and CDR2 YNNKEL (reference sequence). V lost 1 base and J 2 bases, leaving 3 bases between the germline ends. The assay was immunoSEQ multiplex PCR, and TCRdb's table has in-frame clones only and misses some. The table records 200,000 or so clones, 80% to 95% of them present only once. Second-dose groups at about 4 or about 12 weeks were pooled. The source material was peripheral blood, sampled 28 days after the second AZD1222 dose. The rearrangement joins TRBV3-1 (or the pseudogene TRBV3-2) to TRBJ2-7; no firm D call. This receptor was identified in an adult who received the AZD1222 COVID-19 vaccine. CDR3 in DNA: TGTGCCAGCAGCCAAGGGCCCTACGAGCAGTACTTC. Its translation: CASSQGPYEQYF.